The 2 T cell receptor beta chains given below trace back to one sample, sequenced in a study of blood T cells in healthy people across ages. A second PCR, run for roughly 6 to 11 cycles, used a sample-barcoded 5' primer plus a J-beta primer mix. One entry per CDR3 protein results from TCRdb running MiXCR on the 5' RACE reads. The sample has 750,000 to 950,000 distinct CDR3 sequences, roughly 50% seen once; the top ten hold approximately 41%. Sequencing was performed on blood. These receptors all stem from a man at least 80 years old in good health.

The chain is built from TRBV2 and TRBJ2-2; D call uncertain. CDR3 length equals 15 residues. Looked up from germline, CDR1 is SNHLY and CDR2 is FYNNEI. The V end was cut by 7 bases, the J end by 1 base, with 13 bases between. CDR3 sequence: CASNGPSLNTGELFF. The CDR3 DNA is TGTGCCAGCAACGGGCCCTCACTGAACACCGGGGAGCTGTTTTTT.

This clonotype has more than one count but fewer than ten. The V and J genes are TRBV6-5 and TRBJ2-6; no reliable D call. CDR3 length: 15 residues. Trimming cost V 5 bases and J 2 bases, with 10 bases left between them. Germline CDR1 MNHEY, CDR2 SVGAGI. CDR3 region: CASSPPIPGANVLTF. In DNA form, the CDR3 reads TGTGCCAGCAGTCCCCCGATTCCTGGGGCCAACGTCCTGACTTTC.